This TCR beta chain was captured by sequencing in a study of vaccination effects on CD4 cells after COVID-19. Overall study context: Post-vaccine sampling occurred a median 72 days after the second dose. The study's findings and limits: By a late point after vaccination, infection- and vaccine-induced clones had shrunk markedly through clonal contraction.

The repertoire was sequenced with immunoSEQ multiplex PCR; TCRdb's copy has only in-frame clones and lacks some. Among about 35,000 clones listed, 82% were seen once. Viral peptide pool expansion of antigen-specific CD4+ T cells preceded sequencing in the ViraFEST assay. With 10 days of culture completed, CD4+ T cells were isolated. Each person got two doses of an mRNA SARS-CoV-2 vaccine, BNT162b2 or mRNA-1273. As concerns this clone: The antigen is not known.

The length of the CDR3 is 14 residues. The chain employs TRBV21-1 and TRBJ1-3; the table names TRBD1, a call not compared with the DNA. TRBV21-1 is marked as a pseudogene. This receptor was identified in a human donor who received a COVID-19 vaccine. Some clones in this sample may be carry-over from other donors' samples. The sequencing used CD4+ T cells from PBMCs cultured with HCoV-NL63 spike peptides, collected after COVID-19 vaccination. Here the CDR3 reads CASLRQGWGDTIYF. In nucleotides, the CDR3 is TGTGCCAGTTTAAGACAGGGGTGGGGGGACACCATATATTTT.